This T cell receptor (beta chain) appears in the sequencing data of a study of OX40 agonist ivuxolimab in advanced cancers. Some clones are missing from TCRdb's copy, which holds only in-frame ones; the method was immunoSEQ multiplex PCR. This sample has more than 55,000 clones, with roughly 89% found just once. Researchers took blood at baseline, on cycle 4 day 1, and on cycle 7 day 1. With 3 bases clipped from V and 9 bases from J, the junction kept 5 bases outside the gene matches. CDR3 length: 15 residues. Germline V CDR1 and CDR2: MNHNS, SASEGT. V gene TRBV6-1 combines with J gene TRBJ2-3; 14 nucleotides line up with TRBD2. The sequences come from CD4+ or CD8+ T cells sorted from blood, collected in a trial of the OX40 agonist ivuxolimab. The clonotype originates from an adult with an advanced solid tumor such as melanoma, head and neck, liver or kidney cancer. The CDR3 DNA reads as TGTGCCAGCAGTGATATCAGGACTAGCGGGAGGACGCAGTATTTT. Encoded protein: CASSDIRTSGRTQYF.